Sequencing of this T cell receptor (beta chain) was carried out in a study of blood T cells in healthy people across ages. It was with a sample-barcoded 5' primer and a J-beta primer mix that a second PCR of roughly 7 to 12 cycles was run. MiXCR was run by TCRdb on the 5' RACE reads, yielding one entry per CDR3 protein. The sample has approximately 800,000 distinct CDR3 sequences; 20% to 30% are singletons. The CDR3 is 13 amino acids. In germline, CDR1 is MGHDK, CDR2 SYGVNS. This same sample was also part of a study on T cells of mothers and their children. This second report adds: During the second PCR, the M1S primer introduced sample barcodes along with 2-4 random nucleotides. Related mother-child pairs shared marginally more repertoire than unrelated pairs, though not significantly.

Sequenced material: blood. This TCR came from a boy under 18 in good health. The rearrangement links TRBV25-1 to TRBJ2-1; D is possibly TRBD1 (5 bases). Judging by the DNA end, TRBJ2-5 fits better; the J call may be wrong. The CDR3 spells CASRNRFEETQYF. The CDR3 DNA is TGTGCCAGCAGAAACAGGTTTGAAGAGACCCAGTACTTC.